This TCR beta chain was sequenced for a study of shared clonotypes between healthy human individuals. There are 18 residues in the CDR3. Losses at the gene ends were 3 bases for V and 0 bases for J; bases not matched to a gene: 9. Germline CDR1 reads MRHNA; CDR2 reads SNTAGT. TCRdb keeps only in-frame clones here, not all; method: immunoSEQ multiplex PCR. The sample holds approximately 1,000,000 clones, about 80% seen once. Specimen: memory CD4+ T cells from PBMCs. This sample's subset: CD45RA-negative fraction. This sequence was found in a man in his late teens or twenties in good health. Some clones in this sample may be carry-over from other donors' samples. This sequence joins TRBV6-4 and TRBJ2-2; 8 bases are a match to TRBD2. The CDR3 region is CASSELAEPFPNTGELFF. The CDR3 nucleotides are TGTGCCAGCAGTGAACTAGCGGAACCTTTCCCGAACACCGGGGAGCTGTTTTTT.